These 26 T cell receptor beta chains were sequenced from one sample in a study of Graves' ophthalmopathy and Graves' hyperthyroidism. Amplified TCR beta CDR3 regions were obtained using RNA transcripts as template. HTBI primers served in a first-round RT-PCR, which a second-round multiplex PCR followed. TCRdb reprocessed the multiplex PCR reads via MiXCR and lists one record per CDR3 protein. The sample has about 160,000 distinct CDR3 sequences, less than 45% seen once. Sequenced input: peripheral blood. The receptors shown here come from a woman in her 40s with Graves' ophthalmopathy.

The chain has TRBV6-1 and TRBJ1-6; D may be TRBD1 (6 bases). The CDR3 contains 13 residues. Trimming pared 6 bases from V and 8 bases from J, leaving 11 bases between. The germline V gene has CDR1 MNHNS and CDR2 SASEGT. The CDR3 DNA is TGTGCCAGCAGACCTTGGACAGATTCACCCCTCCACTTT. Translated: CASRPWTDSPLHF.

Many counts were recorded for this clonotype. The J gene is TRBJ2-2, the V gene TRBV12-3 or TRBV12-4, with no clear D. Trimming took off 6 bases at V and 0 bases at J, with 14 bases between the two ends. CDR3 size: 16 residues. CDR3 DNA: TGTGCCAGCAGAGTCCGGGCATCCGCGAACACCGGGGAGCTGTTTTTT. This encodes CASRVRASANTGELFF.

This clonotype was detected many times. DNA of the CDR3: TGTGCCAGCAGTCGTCTTTCGGAAGCTTTCTTT. Translation: CASSRLSEAFF. The chain is built from TRBV6-2 or TRBV6-3 and TRBJ1-1, with D unclear. CDR3 length: 11 residues. The V end was cut by 5 bases, the J end by 8 bases, with 9 bases between. Germline V lookup: CDR1 MNHEY, CDR2 SVGEGT.

The table lists this clonotype with many counts. The gene calls are TRBV12-3 or TRBV12-4 and TRBJ2-2; no firm D call. V was clipped by 6 bases and J by 3 bases, with 5 bases between them. The CDR3 contains 12 residues. CDR3 bases: TGTGCCAGCAGGGGATACACCGGGGAGCTGTTTTTT. Translation: CASRGYTGELFF.

This clonotype was seen repeatedly, ten times or more. The V call is TRBV12-3 or TRBV12-4, the J call TRBJ2-5; 7 bases are shared with TRBD1. This CDR3 has 14 amino acids. The junction had 9 bases not matched to a gene; V was cut back by 6 bases and J by 5 bases. The CDR3 spells CASSLRGPWETQYF. The CDR3 coding sequence is TGTGCCAGCAGCCTAAGGGGGCCCTGGGAGACCCAGTACTTC.

The chain combines TRBV12-3 or TRBV12-4 with TRBJ1-2; D remains unclear. Trimming left V 4 bases short and J 4 bases short, with 10 bases between. The CDR3 loop spans 13 amino acids. CDR3: CASSSGVSYGYTF. For the CDR3, the DNA is TGTGCCAGCAGTTCCGGTGTGAGCTATGGCTACACCTTC.

This chain links TRBV28 with TRBJ1-1; no definite D call. CDR1 is MDHEN and CDR2 is SYDVKM in the germline V gene. V lost 5 bases and J lost 4, with 11 bases in between. The CDR3 covers 13 residues. The CDR3 sequence: CASSEHPGTEAFF. In DNA form, the CDR3 reads TGTGCCAGCAGTGAGCATCCGGGCACTGAAGCTTTCTTT.

The table lists this clonotype with many counts. A read error may produce the germline difference seen at one junction end. The V and J genes are TRBV27 and TRBJ1-1; possibly TRBD1 for D (5 bases). This CDR3 contains 14 residues. Germline assignment: CDR1 MNHEY and CDR2 SMNVEV (reference sequence). This CDR3 is CASSGGGGDSRALF. The CDR3 DNA reads as TGTGCCAGCAGCGGGGGGGGTGGGGATTCGCGAGCTCTCTTT.

A few counts support this clonotype. The chain recombines TRBV12-3 or TRBV12-4 with TRBJ1-1; TRBD1 is a possible D gene (5 bases). There are 14 residues in the CDR3. Trimming stripped 5 bases from V and 6 bases from J, with 16 bases between. The CDR3 here is CASSPQGFTSEAFF. CDR3 bases: TGTGCCAGCAGTCCCCAGGGCTTTACATCTGAAGCTTTCTTT.

The chain uses TRBV28 and TRBJ2-5; 9 bases match TRBD1. CDR3 length equals 15 residues. Germline values: CDR1 MDHEN, CDR2 SYDVKM. V shed 8 bases and J 5 bases; nucleotides not matched to a gene: 12. CDR3 residues: CASDSPRTGAETQYF. For the CDR3, the DNA is TGTGCCAGCGACTCACCCCGGACAGGGGCCGAGACCCAGTACTTC.

This clonotype was recorded at least ten times. The V call is TRBV27, the J call TRBJ1-1, with a tentative D call TRBD1 (5 bases). Germline CDR1 MNHEY, CDR2 SMNVEV (reference sequence). The CDR3 has 15 residues. Trimming took off 7 bases at V and 4 bases at J, with 19 bases between the two ends. Here the CDR3 reads CASKFQSRVGTEAFF. The DNA of the CDR3 is TGTGCCAGCAAATTCCAATCCAGGGTCGGCACTGAAGCTTTCTTT.

This clonotype occurred many times. This rearrangement joins TRBV7-2 to TRBJ2-5; D is perhaps TRBD1 or TRBD2 (7 bases each). Germline V CDR1 and CDR2: SGHTA, FQGNSA. Trimming removed 2 bases from V and 5 bases from J, with 15 bases in between. The CDR3 has 15 residues. The CDR3 loop reads CASSLYLRGGETQYF. As DNA, the CDR3 is TGTGCCAGCAGCTTATATCTCAGGGGGGGGGAGACCCAGTACTTC.

V and J are TRBV4-2 and TRBJ2-7; D is unclear. V lost 4 bases and J lost 0, with 10 bases in between. Germline V CDR1 and CDR2: LGHNA, YNFKEQ. The CDR3 is 14 amino acids. Here the CDR3 DNA reads TGTGCCAGCAGCCGAGACAACCCCTCCTACGAGCAGTACTTC. Its protein product is CASSRDNPSYEQYF.

This sequence joins TRBV20-1 and TRBJ2-4; possible D gene TRBD1, 7 bases. Germline V lookup: CDR1 DFQATT, CDR2 SNEGSKA (reference sequence). CDR3 size: 16 residues. V lost 6 bases and J 4 bases, leaving 22 bases between the germline ends. Here the CDR3 reads CSAQTGSRGGKNIQYF. In DNA, the CDR3 is TGCAGTGCCCAGACAGGGAGTAGAGGGGGGAAAAACATTCAGTACTTC.

There are many counts of this clonotype. The rearrangement joins TRBV12-3 or TRBV12-4 to TRBJ1-3, with 7 nucleotides matching TRBD1. This CDR3 contains 15 residues. The V and J ends lost 2 bases and 4 bases, in that order; junction bases with no gene match: 5. The CDR3 coding sequence is TGTGCCAGCAGTTTATTCCGGACAGGCGGAAACACCATATATTTT. Protein: CASSLFRTGGNTIYF.

This clonotype appeared many times. The chain recombines TRBV7-2 with TRBJ1-2; 7 bases agree with TRBD1. Germline lookup yields CDR1 SGHTA and CDR2 FQGNSA. This CDR3 has 14 amino acids. Unmatched junction bases numbered 11, after V lost 5 bases and J lost 8 bases. The CDR3 sequence is CASSIDPGGGGYTF. CDR3 DNA sequence: TGTGCCAGCAGCATTGACCCAGGGGGGGGAGGCTACACCTTC.

This sequence joins TRBV6-2 or TRBV6-3 and TRBJ2-5, with D perhaps given as TRBD1 or TRBD2 (7 bases each). Per the germline V gene, CDR1 is MNHEY and CDR2 is SVGEGT. The CDR3 is made up of 13 amino acids. Trimming stripped 10 bases from V and 2 bases from J, with 14 bases between. Here the CDR3 reads CATRGTAQETQYF. CDR3 coding DNA: TGTGCCACGCGGGGGACAGCACAAGAGACCCAGTACTTC.

The V and J genes are TRBV6-5 and TRBJ1-1; D is possibly TRBD1 (5 bases). This CDR3 comprises 13 residues. The V end lost 6 bases, the J end lost 5 bases, and 13 bases lay between the germline ends. The V gene's germline CDR1 is MNHEY and CDR2 SVGAGI. In nucleotides, the CDR3 is TGTGCCAGCAGCTACGCAGGGCGAACTGAAGCTTTCTTT. Residues: CASSYAGRTEAFF.

This clonotype was seen at least ten times. V and J are TRBV6-1 and TRBJ1-1, with D possibly TRBD1 on 6 matching bases. CDR3 length: 16 amino acids. V lost 4 bases, J lost 4 bases, and 19 bases lay in between. The V gene's germline CDR1 is MNHNS and CDR2 SASEGT. The CDR3 coding sequence is TGTGCCAGCAGTGGACCCTCAGGGGCCGTGGGCACTGAAGCTTTCTTT. Its protein is CASSGPSGAVGTEAFF.

This clonotype was counted ten times or more. This sequence joins TRBV3-1 and TRBJ2-5; 13 bases are shared with TRBD2. Germline loops: CDR1 LGHDT, CDR2 YNNKEL (reference sequence). V shed 3 bases and J 1 base; nucleotides not matched to a gene: 11. The CDR3 consists of 19 residues. CDR3 loop: CASSHKEKTSGGFQETQYF. Written as DNA, the CDR3 is TGTGCCAGCAGCCACAAAGAGAAGACTAGCGGGGGGTTCCAAGAGACCCAGTACTTC.

V usage is TRBV29-1 and J usage is TRBJ2-7, with TRBD1 identical over 11 bases. Trimming removed 6 bases from V and 3 bases from J; junction bases left unmatched: 4. The CDR3 covers 13 residues. Germline V CDR1 and CDR2: SQVTM, ANQGSEA. The CDR3 bases are TGCAGCGTCGGACAGGGGGCAATCTACGAGCAGTACTTC. As protein: CSVGQGAIYEQYF.

This clonotype occurred a few times. V usage is TRBV19 and J usage is TRBJ2-5; 7 nucleotides line up with TRBD2. The length of the CDR3 is 15 residues. The V segment lost 3 bases and the J segment 4 bases; nucleotides outside the gene matches: 8. Germline V gene sequence: CDR1 LNHDA, CDR2 SQIVND (reference sequence). CDR3 nucleotides: TGTGCCAGTAGTATGGGGCGGGAGTTGGGAGAGACCCAGTACTTC. Translated, it gives CASSMGRELGETQYF.

This clonotype was recorded many times. A much larger clone is a single base away; this may be a read error. J is TRBJ2-5 and V is TRBV7-2, with D perhaps TRBD2 (7 bases). The germline gives CDR1 SGHTA, CDR2 FQGNSA. CDR3 length equals 15 residues. V lost 5 bases to trimming and J lost 7 bases, with 20 bases between them. The CDR3 nucleotides are TGTGCCAGCAGCCCAGGGGACTATCTCCTGGGGACCCAGTACTTC. Translating it yields CASSPGDYLLGTQYF.

This clonotype was recorded many times. CDR3 protein: CASRAGRGTYEQYF. CDR3 nucleotides: TGTGCCAGCAGGGCTGGGCGGGGGACCTACGAGCAGTACTTC. The J gene is TRBJ2-7, the V gene TRBV7-8; 7 bases fit TRBD2. The length of the CDR3 is 14 residues. With V trimmed by 6 bases and J by 2 bases, 7 bases remained unmatched. Per the germline V gene, CDR1 is SGHVS and CDR2 is FQNEAQ.

This clonotype was seen many times. V usage is TRBV12-3 or TRBV12-4 and J usage is TRBJ2-5, with D uncertain. Deletions cut 3 bases from V and 5 bases from J, with 10 bases between. This CDR3 contains 13 residues. The CDR3 DNA reads TGTGCCAGCAGTTTCTGGGCTGGGGAGACCCAGTACTTC. This gives the protein CASSFWAGETQYF.

This clonotype has a count of ten or more. This may be a read error, as it is one base from a much larger clone. This chain links TRBV6-5 with TRBJ1-5, with a possible D match to TRBD1 (6 bases). Germline assignment: CDR1 MNHEY and CDR2 SVGAGI. The CDR3 sequence is 15 residues long. The V gene lost 2 bases and the J gene lost 0 bases, with 8 bases spanning the gap. The CDR3 sequence is CASSYNRDSNQPQHF. In nucleotides, the CDR3 is TGTGCCAGCAGTTACAACAGGGATAGCAATCAGCCCCAGCATTTT.